This T cell receptor beta chain was sequenced in a study of CD8 T cells in ankylosing spondylitis. Broader study findings: Seemingly distinctive of ankylosing spondylitis blood was a TCR beta motif formed by eight highly homologous variants. Both synovial fluid and blood in reactive arthritis had previously been reported to carry some motif variants.

Of note for this clonotype: Its specificity is not known.

Making use of molecular barcodes, quantitative 5'-RACE generated TCR beta libraries. MiXCR, applied by TCRdb to the 5' RACE reads, yields one record per CDR3 protein. The table includes about 240,000 distinct CDR3 sequences, approximately 9% detected once. Deletions cut 3 bases from V and 5 bases from J, with 21 bases between. CDR1 is LNHDA, CDR2 SQIVND, per germline (reference sequence). The CDR3 has 17 residues. Source material: blood, either unsorted or a sorted T cell fraction (not recorded which). This receptor was identified in a male donor with ankylosing spondylitis or in good health (not recorded which). This chain links TRBV19 with TRBJ2-3; D possibly corresponds to TRBD2 (5 bases). The CDR3 here is CASSIGRLQETRDTQYF. CDR3 DNA: TGTGCCAGTAGTATCGGAAGACTACAAGAAACCAGAGATACGCAGTATTTT.